This TCR beta chain was identified during a study of regulatory T cells in long-lasting Graves disease. Both iRepertoire HTBI primers and Arm-PCR of CDR3 regions were used to build the TCR beta libraries. TCRdb called the multiplex PCR reads again in MiXCR, with one record for every CDR3 protein. The repertoire holds about half a million distinct CDR3 sequences, with around 13% as singletons. Time point given: newly diagnosed GD, antithyroid drugs for less than 3 months. PBMC RNA served as the TCR library source. Deletions cut 0 bases from V and 1 base from J, with 14 bases between. The CDR3 has 17 amino acids. The germline gives CDR1 LGHNA, CDR2 YNFKEQ. This sample was also put to use in a study of T cells in Graves' hyperthyroidism and ophthalmopathy. That publication notes: Disease duration under 2 months; hyperthyroidism patients were aged 18 to 65. Patients showing uncontrolled infection, other autoimmune disease, pregnancy or lactation were ineligible. Diagnosis relied on clinical symptoms, serum thyroxine and TRAb, thyroid ultrasound and orbital computed tomography.

The clonotype was recovered from a woman aged 25 to 39 with Graves disease. Source: peripheral blood mononuclear cells (PBMCs), taken at new diagnosis, from a patient treated with antithyroid drugs. The chain joins TRBV4-2 to TRBJ2-3, with a possible D match to TRBD2 (6 bases). The CDR3 DNA follows: TGTGCCAGCAGCCAAGACCTGCCGGGAGCCGGCACAGATACGCAGTATTTT. Amino acid sequence: CASSQDLPGAGTDTQYF.